Listed here are 26 T cell receptor beta chains from one sample, sequenced in a study of T cell responses to AZD1222 COVID-19 vaccine. TCRdb's copy holds only in-frame clones and misses some; the assay was immunoSEQ multiplex PCR. The sample records roughly 130,000 clones, 80% to 90% being singletons. The source material was peripheral blood, sampled on day 0 of AZD1222 vaccination. These receptors all come from an adult in good health.

The chain is built from TRBV7-3 and TRBJ2-5; D might be TRBD2 (6 bases). In germline, CDR1 is SGHTA, CDR2 FQGTGA. V lost 9 bases, J lost 5 bases, and 22 bases lay in between. This CDR3 is 15 amino acids long. This CDR3 reads CARVYAYVAGETQYF. The CDR3, as DNA: TGTGCCAGGGTCTATGCTTACGTCGCGGGGGAGACCCAGTACTTC.

The table lists this clone with a count of one. CDR3 nucleotides: TGTGCCAGCAGCTCCTCCCATACAGGGGGGAGAGAAAAACTGTTTTTT. Encoded protein: CASSSSHTGGREKLFF. The J gene is TRBJ1-4, the V gene TRBV7-2, with 8 bases matching TRBD1. From germline, CDR1 is SGHTA and CDR2 FQGNSA. This CDR3 is 16 amino acids long. Germline trimming cut 4 bases from V and 8 bases from J; bases unmatched to any gene: 12.

The V gene is TRBV24-1, the J gene TRBJ2-5; weak D call: TRBD1 (5 bases). Germline CDR1 and CDR2: KGHDR and SFDVKD. V lost 3 bases and J 5 bases, leaving 12 bases between the germline ends. The CDR3 has 14 residues. The chain's CDR3 is CATSDPTRVETQYF. The DNA for the CDR3 is TGTGCCACCAGTGATCCGACCAGGGTGGAGACCCAGTACTTC.

The chain employs TRBV29-1 and TRBJ1-2; D not resolved. Germline values: CDR1 SQVTM, CDR2 ANQGSEA. This CDR3 spans 12 amino acids. Trimming took 2 bases from V and 8 from J, leaving 12 bases between them. The CDR3 protein is CSVELPGNGYTF. CDR3 sequence (DNA): TGCAGCGTTGAACTTCCAGGAAACGGCTACACCTTC.

This clone was counted only a few times. The chain recombines TRBV12-5 with TRBJ1-3; 9 nucleotides line up with TRBD1. This CDR3 is 16 amino acids long. Germline V CDR1 and CDR2: LGHNT, FRNRAP. V trimming: 4 bases; J trimming: 0 bases; junction bases outside the gene matches: 4. In DNA form, the CDR3 reads TGTGCTAGTGGTTCCGGGACAGGGCCCTCTGGAAACACCATATATTTT. It yields the protein CASGSGTGPSGNTIYF.

This sequence joins TRBV7-2 and TRBJ2-4; tentative D call: TRBD2 (6 bases). CDR3 length: 14 amino acids. V was trimmed by 6 bases and J by 10 bases, leaving 19 bases between them. From germline, CDR1 is SGHTA and CDR2 FQGNSA. The CDR3 DNA reads as TGTGCCAGCAGTCCACAGGTAGCGGATATTATTCAGTACTTC. Its translation is CASSPQVADIIQYF. Using reference TRBV7-2 and TRBJ2-4 for the parts outside the CDR3, the full variable domain is GAGVSQSPSNKVTEKGKDVELRCDPISGHTALYWYRQSLGQGLEFLIYFQGNSAPDKSGLPSDRFSAERTGGSVSTLTIQRTQQEDSAVYLCASSPQVADIIQYFGAGTRLSVL.

This rearrangement joins TRBV9 to TRBJ2-1, with 7 bases aligning to TRBD1. V shed 0 bases and J 3 bases; nucleotides not matched to a gene: 6. Germline V lookup: CDR1 SGDLS, CDR2 YYNGEE. The CDR3 extends over 16 amino acids. The CDR3 spells CASSVVVGQNYNEQFF. The CDR3, as DNA: TGTGCCAGCAGCGTAGTGGTGGGACAGAACTACAATGAGCAGTTCTTC.

The chain joins TRBV19 to TRBJ2-3, with a tentative D call TRBD2 (5 bases). The CDR3 extends over 14 amino acids. In germline, CDR1 is LNHDA, CDR2 SQIVND (reference sequence). V lost 6 bases, J lost 0 bases, and 10 bases lay in between. The CDR3 nucleotides read TGTGCCAGTAGCCGTTCGGGGAGCACAGATACGCAGTATTTT. Its translation is CASSRSGSTDTQYF.

This clone has a single count. This chain joins TRBV10-1 and TRBJ1-1; D might be TRBD1 (5 bases). Trimming cost V 4 bases and J 1 base, with 7 bases left between them. The germline V gene encodes CDR1 WNHNN and CDR2 SYGVQD (reference sequence). There are 13 residues in the CDR3. Here the CDR3 reads CASSVRGNTEAFF. CDR3 nucleotides: TGCGCCAGCAGTGTGAGGGGGAACACTGAAGCTTTCTTT.

The gene calls are TRBV5-4 and TRBJ1-6; 7 nucleotides align to TRBD1. Germline V gives CDR1 SGHNT, CDR2 YYREEE (reference sequence). This CDR3 region has 14 residues. V was clipped by 4 bases and J by 12 bases; unmatched bases: 10. CDR3 in amino acids: CASSPGGTDRPLHF. In DNA, the CDR3 is TGTGCCAGCAGCCCAGGGGGGACAGACAGACCCCTCCACTTT.

The V call is TRBV7-8, the J call TRBJ2-6, with D unclear. Germline V gene data show CDR1 as SGHVS and CDR2 as FQNEAQ. The CDR3 has 15 residues. Trimming pared 5 bases from V and 0 bases from J, leaving 8 bases between. The CDR3 here is CASSPQRSGANVLTF. CDR3 coding DNA: TGTGCCAGCAGCCCCCAGCGCTCTGGGGCCAACGTCCTGACTTTC. Using reference TRBV7-8 and TRBJ2-6 for the parts outside the CDR3, the full variable domain is GAGVSQSPRYKVAKRGQDVALRCDPISGHVSLFWYQQALGQGPEFLTYFQNEAQLDKSGLPSDRFFAERPEGSVSTLKIQRTQQEDSAVYLCASSPQRSGANVLTFGAGSRLTVL.

J is TRBJ2-7 and V is TRBV5-4; TRBD1 matches 8 bases. V shed 4 bases, J shed 4 bases, and the junction held 7 bases outside the gene matches. The CDR3 length is 14 residues. CDR1 SGHNT and CDR2 YYREEE come from the germline V gene (reference sequence). DNA for the CDR3: TGTGCCAGCAGCCTACGGGACAGGAGTTACGAGCAGTACTTC. The encoded protein is CASSLRDRSYEQYF.

V gene TRBV4-1 combines with J gene TRBJ1-5; possibly TRBD1 for D (6 bases). The CDR3 is 15 residues long. From germline, CDR1 is MGHRA and CDR2 YSYEKL. Trimming cost V 3 bases and J 4 bases, with 13 bases left between them. The CDR3 DNA reads TGCGCCAGCAGCCACCTCAGGGGAGGAAATCAGCCCCAGCATTTT. This codes for CASSHLRGGNQPQHF.

The J gene is TRBJ1-1, the V gene TRBV7-3; D gene ambiguous. The CDR3 contains 14 residues. Germline assignment: CDR1 SGHTA and CDR2 FQGTGA. Trimming cost V 2 bases and J 1 base, with 8 bases left between them. This chain's CDR3 is CASSLRSENTEAFF. The CDR3 nucleotides read TGTGCCAGCAGCTTACGATCAGAGAACACTGAAGCTTTCTTT.

This clone was observed once. In nucleotides, the CDR3 is TGTGCCAGTAAGTGGACAGGGGATACGAATGAGCAGTTCTTC. Translation gives CASKWTGDTNEQFF. The V gene is TRBV19, the J gene TRBJ2-1, with 9 bases identical to TRBD1. Germline CDR1 LNHDA, CDR2 SQIVND (reference sequence). The trim removed 7 bases at V and 7 bases at J, leaving 8 bases unmatched. CDR3 size: 14 residues.

The CDR3 nucleotides read TGTGCCTGGGAAGACTCGAAGTTTCAGTATTTT. This encodes CAWEDSKFQYF. The chain combines TRBV30 with TRBJ2-3; no firm D call. The germline CDR1 and CDR2 sequences are GTSNPN and SVGIG (reference sequence). This CDR3 is built from 11 residues. V shed 5 bases and J shed 12 bases, with 15 bases lying between them. Supplemented by reference TRBV30 and TRBJ2-3, the full variable domain reads SQTIHQWPATLVQPVGSPLSLECTVEGTSNPNLYWYRQAAGRGLQLLFYSVGIGQISSEVPQNLSASRPQDRQFILSSKKLLLSDSGFYLCAWEDSKFQYFGPGTRLTVL.

The chain uses TRBV18 and TRBJ1-1, with D perhaps matching TRBD1 (5 bases). The germline V gene encodes CDR1 KGHSH and CDR2 LQKENI. With 1 base removed from V and 1 base from J, the gap between germline ends came to 13 bases. The CDR3 loop spans 16 amino acids. The CDR3 protein is CASSPRESGPNTEAFF. The CDR3 DNA sequence: TGTGCCAGCTCACCACGGGAGTCAGGGCCGAACACTGAAGCTTTCTTT.

This rearrangement joins TRBV10-2 to TRBJ2-5; 13 positions match TRBD2. V lost 4 bases and J lost 1; bases outside the gene matches: 6. The CDR3 spans 17 residues. CDR1 is WSHSY, CDR2 SAAADI, per germline. CDR3 sequence (DNA): TGCGCCAGCAGTGGGGGACTAGCGGGAAGGATCCAAGAGACCCAGTACTTC. Amino acid sequence: CASSGGLAGRIQETQYF.

V and J are TRBV5-5 and TRBJ2-2; a weak D match, TRBD1 (5 bases). The V end lost 1 base, the J end lost 4 bases, and 11 bases lay between the germline ends. The germline V gene has CDR1 SGHKS and CDR2 YYEKEE (reference sequence). The CDR3 has 15 residues. In DNA form, the CDR3 reads TGTGCCAGCAGCTTGCCAGACAGACGCACCGGGGAGCTGTTTTTT. Translation gives CASSLPDRRTGELFF.

The V and J genes are TRBV5-5 and TRBJ2-6; D is undetermined. CDR3 size: 15 residues. Per germline, CDR1 SGHKS and CDR2 YYEKEE (reference sequence). The V end lost 1 base, the J end lost 0 bases, and 5 bases lay between the germline ends. The CDR3 loop is CASSLIYSGANVLTF. The CDR3 DNA reads as TGTGCCAGCAGCTTGATTTACTCTGGGGCCAACGTCCTGACTTTC.

The rearrangement uses TRBV6-5 and TRBJ2-5; TRBD2 matches 9 bases. This CDR3 spans 15 amino acids. Unmatched junction bases numbered 4, after V lost 4 bases and J lost 1 base. Per germline, CDR1 MNHEY and CDR2 SVGAGI. The CDR3 DNA reads as TGTGCCAGCAGTTTCGGAGCGGGAGGCCAAGAGACCCAGTACTTC. This gives the protein CASSFGAGGQETQYF.

V gene TRBV3-1 (or the pseudogene TRBV3-2) combines with J gene TRBJ2-1; 9 nucleotides agree with TRBD2. The germline V gene encodes CDR1 LGHDT and CDR2 YNNKEL (reference sequence). The CDR3 contains 16 residues. J was trimmed by 8 bases and V by 1 base; bases with no gene match: 9. The CDR3 protein is CASSQAAGGGADEQFF. In DNA form, the CDR3 reads TGTGCCAGCAGCCAAGCGGCGGGCGGGGGGGCCGATGAGCAGTTCTTC.

The rearrangement links TRBV7-9 to TRBJ2-5, with D perhaps assigned TRBD1 or TRBD2 (6 bases each). This CDR3 region has 14 residues. Trimming removed 0 bases from V and 5 bases from J, with 10 bases in between. Germline-derived CDR1 and CDR2 are SEHNR and FQNEAQ (reference sequence). CDR3 sequence (DNA): TGTGCCAGCAGCTTAGCGGGGGGCCGGGAGACCCAGTACTTC. As protein: CASSLAGGRETQYF.

V usage is TRBV7-9 and J usage is TRBJ1-2; weak D call: TRBD1 (6 bases). Germline values: CDR1 SEHNR, CDR2 FQNEAQ (reference sequence). Between the trimmed V and J ends, which lost 3 bases and 8 bases, there was a span of 13 bases. The CDR3 runs to 13 residues. The CDR3 loop reads CASSLTGPRGYTF. CDR3 DNA: TGTGCCAGCAGCTTGACAGGACCCCGCGGCTACACCTTC.

The chain has TRBV30 and TRBJ1-5, with 9 bases that match TRBD1. Germline CDR1 reads GTSNPN; CDR2 reads SVGIG (reference sequence). With 3 bases clipped from V and 1 base from J, the junction kept 4 bases outside the gene matches. This CDR3 has 15 residues. The CDR3, as DNA: TGTGCCTGGAGCCGGACAGGGGCGAGCAATCAGCCCCAGCATTTT. Protein sequence: CAWSRTGASNQPQHF.

V and J are TRBV5-1 and TRBJ1-1; D remains ambiguous. Between the trimmed V and J ends, which lost 0 bases and 1 base, there was a span of 7 bases. This CDR3 spans 14 amino acids. Germline CDR1 is SGHRS and CDR2 is YFSETQ. The CDR3 DNA is TGCGCCAGCAGCTTGGATCACCCGAACACTGAAGCTTTCTTT. Its translation is CASSLDHPNTEAFF. Drawing the rest from reference TRBV5-1 and TRBJ1-1, the complete variable domain is KAGVTQTPRYLIKTRGQQVTLSCSPISGHRSVSWYQQTPGQGLQFLFEYFSETQRNKGNFPGRFSGRQFSNSRSEMNVSTLELGDSALYLCASSLDHPNTEAFFGQGTRLTVV.